This T cell receptor beta chain derives from a study of Ad26.COV2.S vaccination and SARS-CoV-2 variants. CDR3 length equals 12 residues. Germline-derived CDR1 and CDR2 are ENHRY and SYGVKD. The germline V and J ends were trimmed by 3 bases and 7 bases, with 9 bases remaining between them. Assay: immunoSEQ multiplex PCR; the TCRdb copy retains only in-frame clones and omits some. The sample shows some 480,000 clones, around 88% of them seen only once. Specified treatment: around 19 received Ad26.COV2.S at low or high dose, single or two shots; about 5 received placebo; per-sample allocation not given. On day 63 after the first injection, vaccine and placebo recipients gave samples.

The J gene is TRBJ1-2, the V gene TRBV10-3; D uncertain. Sequencing was performed on peripheral blood, taken in a trial of Ad26.COV2.S vaccine versus placebo. The sequence was collected from a person between 18 and 65 years old who received the Ad26.COV2.S COVID-19 vaccine or a placebo. The DNA of the CDR3 is TGTGCCATCAGTGACAGGTTGGGTGGCTACACCTTC. Amino acid sequence: CAISDRLGGYTF.